Below, 14 T cell receptor beta chains from the same sample are listed, as sequenced in a study of molecular identifiers for immune sequencing clone quantification. TCRdb re-analysed the PCR reads in MiXCR, keeping a single row per CDR3 protein. Of about 640,000 distinct CDR3 sequences in the sample, 15% to 20% were seen once. Material for sequencing was naive CD8+ T cells from blood, with Jurkat cell RNA spiked in. Subset reported: FACS-sorted CD8+CD4-CCR7+CD45RA+ naive T cells. These receptors originate from a human donor in good health. Some libraries in this study had Jurkat cell RNA spiked in.

V usage is TRBV6-2 or TRBV6-3 and J usage is TRBJ2-1, with TRBD2 identical over 11 bases. V was clipped by 7 bases and J by 2 bases; unmatched bases: 16. Germline-derived CDR1 and CDR2 are MNHEY and SVGEGT. The CDR3 is 19 amino acids. Here the CDR3 DNA reads TGTGCCAGCACCCCCCGGGGTAGCGGGAGGGCCGGAACCTACAATGAGCAGTTCTTC. Translated: CASTPRGSGRAGTYNEQFF.

This clonotype showed up just a few times. This rearrangement joins TRBV2 to TRBJ1-6; D gene unclear. Germline CDR1 and CDR2: SNHLY and FYNNEI. The CDR3 extends over 15 amino acids. The V and J ends lost 3 bases and 0 bases respectively, with 6 bases between them. CDR3 nucleotides: TGTGCCAGCAGTGATGTCATCTCCTATAATTCACCCCTCCACTTT. It is translated as CASSDVISYNSPLHF.

The chain recombines TRBV27 with TRBJ2-5; D is tentatively TRBD1 or TRBD2 (5 bases each). CDR1 MNHEY and CDR2 SMNVEV come from the germline V gene (reference sequence). The CDR3 is 11 residues long. V shed 10 bases and J shed 4 bases, with 10 bases lying between them. The DNA of the CDR3 is TGTGCCACCAGAGGGACAGAGACCCAGTACTTC. Its translation is CATRGTETQYF.

To note about this clonotype: This sequence may be a read error, since a much larger clone differs from it by one base. The chain couples TRBV19 to TRBJ2-5; no firm D call. The germline gives CDR1 LNHDA, CDR2 SQIVND (reference sequence). The length of the CDR3 is 12 residues. This CDR3 reads CASSINQGTQYF. CDR3 DNA: TGTGCCAGTAGTATCAACCAAGGGACCCAGTACTTC.

This clonotype was counted ten times or more. The chain links TRBV4-3 to TRBJ2-7, with D possibly matching TRBD1 (6 bases). Germline lookup yields CDR1 LGHNA and CDR2 YSLEER. Between the trimmed V and J ends, which lost 5 bases and 4 bases, there was a span of 21 bases. CDR3 size: 16 residues. The CDR3 here is CASSLSSGVAGYEQYF. The CDR3 nucleotides read TGCGCCAGCAGCTTAAGCTCAGGGGTCGCAGGGTACGAGCAGTACTTC.

This clonotype came up many times. The chain uses TRBV4-3 and TRBJ1-3, with D possibly TRBD1 on 6 matching bases. CDR1 is LGHNA, CDR2 YSLEER, per germline. This CDR3 region has 16 residues. Trimming left V 0 bases short and J 0 bases short, with 9 bases between. Here the CDR3 reads CASSQDRGASGNTIYF. The CDR3 DNA reads TGCGCCAGCAGCCAAGATCGGGGGGCCTCTGGAAACACCATATATTTT.

This clonotype was counted only a few times. The J gene is TRBJ2-7, the V gene TRBV4-1; D could derive from TRBD1 or TRBD2 (5 bases each). In germline, CDR1 is MGHRA, CDR2 YSYEKL. This CDR3 has 15 amino acids. Trimming left V 4 bases short and J 2 bases short, with 15 bases between. This CDR3 reads CASSPSEGNPYEQYF. Written as DNA, the CDR3 is TGCGCCAGCAGCCCCAGCGAGGGGAACCCCTACGAGCAGTACTTC.

This clonotype appeared a few times. The genes are TRBV3-1 and TRBJ2-1, with D perhaps TRBD2 (6 bases). Trimming took off 8 bases at V and 1 base at J, with 21 bases between the two ends. The CDR3 runs to 17 residues. Germline V gene sequence: CDR1 LGHDT, CDR2 YNNKEL (reference sequence). For the CDR3, the DNA is TGTGCCAGCCAAGACGAGATGGGAGGTAGATCCTACAATGAGCAGTTCTTC. Its translation is CASQDEMGGRSYNEQFF.

Concerning this clonotype itself: With a much larger clone just one base away, this may be a read error. It is likely a read error, because the conserved phenylalanine at the end of the CDR3 is missing. V and J are TRBV12-3 or TRBV12-4 and TRBJ2-7, with D tentatively TRBD2 (6 bases). This CDR3 comprises 12 residues. V was cut by 6 bases and J by 7 bases, with 13 bases left in between. CDR3 loop: CASRTGRGEQYS. In DNA, the CDR3 is TGTGCCAGCAGAACCGGGAGAGGGGAGCAGTACTCC.

This clonotype has just a few counts. V gene TRBV5-1 combines with J gene TRBJ2-1, with 8 nucleotides matching TRBD2. Trimming took 0 bases from V and 5 from J; bases not matched to a gene: 7. CDR1 is SGHRS and CDR2 is YFSETQ in the germline V gene. This CDR3 comprises 16 residues. The DNA of the CDR3 is TGCGCCAGCAGCTTGGTAGCGGGAAGTCAGGACAATGAGCAGTTCTTC. Protein: CASSLVAGSQDNEQFF.

This clonotype has ten or more counts. As DNA, the CDR3 is TGTGCCAGCAGCCAGGGGACTAGCGGATCCGTAGCCTACGAGCAGTACTTC. Protein product: CASSQGTSGSVAYEQYF. This chain links TRBV4-2 with TRBJ2-7, with TRBD2 matching 11 bases. Per germline, CDR1 LGHNA and CDR2 YNFKEQ. The CDR3 contains 17 residues. The junction had 9 bases not matched to a gene; V was cut back by 3 bases and J by 2 bases.

As to this clonotype: Since a much larger clone is just one base distant, this may be a read error. V and J are TRBV20-1 and TRBJ1-1; D gene uncertain. Germline V gives CDR1 DFQATT, CDR2 SNEGSKA (reference sequence). This CDR3 has 15 residues. CDR3 nucleotide sequence: TGCAGTACTAGAGATCTCAGGAGCCTAAACACTGAAGCTTTCTTT. Protein: CSTRDLRSLNTEAFF.

This clonotype was seen ten or more times. The chain combines TRBV7-2 with TRBJ2-1; D is perhaps TRBD1 or TRBD2 (5 bases each). The V gene's germline CDR1 is SGHTA and CDR2 FQGNSA. The V gene lost 2 bases and the J gene lost 1 base, with 9 bases spanning the gap. CDR3 length: 15 residues. The CDR3 DNA is TGTGCCAGCAGCTTATTGGGGACGTCCTACAATGAGCAGTTCTTC. It yields the protein CASSLLGTSYNEQFF.

At least ten counts were recorded for this clonotype. This chain connects TRBV12-3 or TRBV12-4 to TRBJ1-2; D uncertain. V gave up 3 bases and J gave up 12 bases, with 11 bases separating them. The CDR3 is made up of 11 amino acids. The CDR3 DNA reads TGTGCCAGCAGTTTCCCGCCGCCGGACACCTTC. It translates to CASSFPPPDTF.